Shown below are 5 T cell receptor beta chains from a single sample sequenced in a study of long-term antiretroviral therapy in people with HIV. Researchers report immunoSEQ v3.0 was run at survey level. Clones were read by immunoSEQ multiplex PCR, and TCRdb kept only the in-frame ones, dropping some. Of tens of thousands of clones listed, 85% to 95% are singletons. This specimen was unsorted PBMCs, taken around 6.5 years after starting antiretroviral therapy. These receptors all stem from a woman aged 40 to 49 with HIV.

This chain links TRBV7-9 with TRBJ1-6; no firm D call. The CDR3 spans 16 residues. The germline gives CDR1 SEHNR, CDR2 FQNEAQ (reference sequence). The V and J ends lost 6 bases and 5 bases respectively, with 17 bases between them. CDR3 amino acids: CASRTTDRGNNSPLHF. CDR3 DNA: TGTGCCAGCAGAACAACCGACCGCGGTAATAATTCACCCCTCCACTTT.

The rearrangement links TRBV18 to TRBJ1-1; D remains ambiguous. This CDR3 contains 14 residues. In germline, CDR1 is KGHSH, CDR2 LQKENI. Deletions cut 0 bases from V and 11 bases from J, with 16 bases between. The CDR3 region is CASSPPPPVSQAFF. The CDR3 DNA sequence: TGTGCCAGCTCACCACCGCCGCCAGTCTCACAGGCTTTCTTT.

The CDR3, as DNA: TGTGCCAGTAGTCCACAGGGCTGGGAGCGAAACACCATATATTTT. It translates to CASSPQGWERNTIYF. The chain joins TRBV19 to TRBJ1-3; D is perhaps TRBD1 (6 bases). The germline gives CDR1 LNHDA, CDR2 SQIVND (reference sequence). Trimming pared 5 bases from V and 5 bases from J, leaving 16 bases between. The CDR3 extends over 15 amino acids.

The CDR3 sequence: CASSPDTEAFF. In nucleotides, the CDR3 is TGTGCCAGTAGTCCGGACACTGAAGCTTTCTTT. The rearrangement uses TRBV19 and TRBJ1-1; no firm D call. Germline-derived CDR1 and CDR2 are LNHDA and SQIVND (reference sequence). The CDR3 loop spans 11 amino acids. Trimming pared 5 bases from V and 3 bases from J, leaving 4 bases between.

The chain joins TRBV30 to TRBJ2-1; 7 bases agree with TRBD2. Germline lookup yields CDR1 GTSNPN and CDR2 SVGIG (reference sequence). This CDR3 has 13 residues. The V and J ends lost 3 bases and 9 bases, in that order; junction bases with no gene match: 8. CDR3 region: CAWRGSGVGEQFF. The CDR3 nucleotides read TGTGCCTGGAGGGGGAGCGGGGTTGGTGAGCAGTTCTTC.